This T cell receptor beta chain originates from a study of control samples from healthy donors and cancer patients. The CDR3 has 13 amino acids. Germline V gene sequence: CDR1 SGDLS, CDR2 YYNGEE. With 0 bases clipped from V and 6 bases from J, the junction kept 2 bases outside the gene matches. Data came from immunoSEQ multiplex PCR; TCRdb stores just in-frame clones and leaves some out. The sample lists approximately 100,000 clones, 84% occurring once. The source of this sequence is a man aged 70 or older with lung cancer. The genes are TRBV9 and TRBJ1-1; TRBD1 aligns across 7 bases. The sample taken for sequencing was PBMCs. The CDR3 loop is CASSVGRGPEAFF. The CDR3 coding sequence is TGTGCCAGCAGCGTAGGAAGGGGGCCTGAAGCTTTCTTT.